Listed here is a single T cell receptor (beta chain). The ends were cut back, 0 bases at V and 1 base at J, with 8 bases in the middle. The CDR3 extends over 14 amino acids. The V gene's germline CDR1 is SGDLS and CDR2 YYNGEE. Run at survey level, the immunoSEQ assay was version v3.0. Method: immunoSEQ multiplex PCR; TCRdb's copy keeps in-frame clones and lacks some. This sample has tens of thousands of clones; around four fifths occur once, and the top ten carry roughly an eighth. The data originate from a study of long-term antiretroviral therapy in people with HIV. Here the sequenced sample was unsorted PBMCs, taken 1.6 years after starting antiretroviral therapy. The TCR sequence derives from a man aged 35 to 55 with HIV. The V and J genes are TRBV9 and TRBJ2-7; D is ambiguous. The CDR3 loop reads CASSVEDGSYEQYF. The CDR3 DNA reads TGTGCCAGCAGCGTAGAGGACGGATCCTACGAGCAGTACTTC.